This T cell receptor beta chain was obtained from a study of cytomegalovirus exposure and HLA in healthy donors (dated by TCRdb to 2017 to 2019). In terms of the full investigation: According to an earlier analysis of around 600 of the donors, about 170 million T cells yielded roughly 110 million unique TCR beta sequences and approximately 300 Gb of sequence data. About 300 gigabases of sequencing data and tens of millions of unique TCR sequences were included in an early release covering 500 to 750 HLA-typed donors. Among the roughly 400 genotyped donors, around 81% belonged to the genetic ancestry cluster associated with self-reported Caucasian donors. The study aimed to test whether cataloging public T cell receptors could reveal signatures of past pathogen exposure. Using immunosequencing, the study profiled T cell repertoires from about 650 subjects and related those repertoires to cytomegalovirus serostatus. A separate validation cohort of over 95 different subjects was used in addition to the 666-subject first cohort. The study combined high-throughput TCR immunosequencing, statistical association of individual TCRs with disease status, and machine learning to predict cytomegalovirus infection status. To study patterns of TCR occurrence, a later analysis re-analyzed previously published TCR beta repertoires from 600 to 750 donors and added high-resolution HLA genotyping. In the later analysis, no new phenotypic data were used to find candidate immune exposures; instead, reliance was placed on TCR beta sequences and their occurrence across donors. An earlier analysis of some 500 of the donors used high-throughput TCR beta sequencing to judge whether each TCR beta V gene segment behaved as functional or pseudogenic. Donor age, sex, ethnicity and CMV serostatus were compiled together with the repertoire data. Genome-wide SNP genotypes for about 65% of the roughly 700 donors were used in a later genetic analysis, which treated that subset as a discovery cohort. Every repertoire in the discovery cohort had been generated on one and the same sequencing platform. Class I and class II HLA loci were covered by the typing at four-digit resolution. Typing coverage varied by locus: roughly 629-640 donors for A, B, C, DRB1 and DQB1; approximately 520 for DQA1; more than 600 for DPA1; roughly 450 for DPB1. Because of strong linkage in the cohort, five DR-DQ haplotypes were treated as single units for association and clustering. Among several hundred genotyped donors of the cohort, an average of around 220,000 unique TCR beta nucleotide sequences was sequenced per donor, of which roughly 17% were non-productive.

Broader findings and caveats from the paper: Strong co-occurrence of HLA alleles, especially DR and DQ, made assigning TCR associations to individual alleles difficult. Broadly in line with IMGT annotations, most TCR beta V segments showed up in productive rearrangements about 90% or about 30% of the time in an earlier analysis of roughly 590 of the donors. In a later analysis, 15,000 to 20,000 TCR beta sequences were associated with specific HLA alleles at a false discovery rate of 0.05. Cytomegalovirus status was reported to be diagnosed by the classifier with high specificity and sensitivity in both the original and validation cohorts. In the study, some 160 TCR beta chains were listed as associated with cytomegalovirus. A cluster of highly shared sequence variants was judged likely to be a technical artifact of the sequencing pipeline. In a later genetic analysis, fewer N-insertions in productive TCRs were reported among donors in an Asian-associated ancestry cluster than the approximately 670-donor mean. The only immune exposure information available for the cohort was CMV serostatus. Correlated functional status among segregating V segments might reflect linkage disequilibrium, but an unknown experimental factor could not be ruled out. According to the authors, the approach could potentially be generalized to other disease states and immunological phenotypes. A few of the identified cytomegalovirus-associated TCR beta chains were confirmed in vitro to be specific for cytomegalovirus antigens. While some public TCRs were present in many individuals, most TCR sequences turned up only very rarely across donors. In a later analysis, TCR association rates were found to vary across HLA loci, with the most associated TCRs seen for DRB1 alleles and the fewest for HLA-C alleles. A further reported finding was that TCR beta sequences accurately predicted the HLA-A and HLA-B alleles for most subjects in the first cohort. The 87-base-pair reads could not distinguish some IMGT-functional V segments, including TRBV6-2 and TRBV6-3, so those segments were excluded. Sequencing depth was assumed to be roughly uniform across donors in the presence/absence analyses, though that assumption may not hold. V-gene and J-gene trimming of TCR beta chains was associated with a missense DCLRE1C variant in a later genetic analysis, and the association was replicated in an independent cohort. According to a later analysis, parvovirus B19, influenza, CMV and Epstein-Barr virus appeared linked to several top co-occurrence clusters. The earlier analysis of 587 of the donors excluded about 16 rarely observed V segments, including chromosome 9 orphons, because counts were too low. A later analysis found that most CMV-associated TCR beta chains appeared HLA-restricted, with HLA associations seemingly driven largely by CMV exposure. Because some donors lacked HLA typing at each locus, the association tests relied only on the typed subset. Only TCR beta chains were sequenced in this cohort, and the absence of alpha or paired-chain data limited detectable features. Compared with equally common non-associated chains, HLA-associated TCR beta chains in a later analysis were more clonally expanded and had lower generation probabilities.

The library was made by the immunoSEQ multiplex PCR assay. A mixture of 60 forward primers for TCR Vbeta segments and 13 reverse primers for TCR Jbeta segments was used in the multiplex PCR. Amplification of the CDR3 region of rearranged TCR beta genes was performed with a multiplex PCR assay on genomic DNA. The Illumina HiSeq System was used to sequence the amplified TCR beta libraries as 87-base-pair reads. On the study's bioinformatics: Across the 500 to 850 repertoires, a later analysis counted about 81 million unique TCR beta chains, some 11 million of which were shared by at least two donors. A nearest-neighbor algorithm error-corrected the raw reads and collapsed the reads into unique sequences, merging closely related sequences to remove PCR and sequencing errors. To assign V, D and J gene segments, CDR3 sequences were aligned to IMGT reference sequences. For a sequence to be retained, a match of at least six nucleotides to both a V gene segment and a J gene segment was required. Rearrangements were classified as productive when the CDR3 lacked stop codons and remained in frame with V and J, and all other rearrangements were classified as non-productive. Following IMGT convention, CDR3 was defined as the stretch from the second conserved V-encoded cysteine up to the conserved J-encoded phenylalanine. Sequences without an unambiguous match to a single V gene segment were excluded from the earlier analysis of about 640 of the donors. In an earlier analysis of approximately 590 of the donors, V segments were called functional above 56.7% productive rearrangements and were called segregating when the between-donor standard deviation exceeded 5%. A statistical classification framework was built for diagnosing cytomegalovirus status from the catalog of TCR beta chain sequences. A later analysis assigned V and J genes by comparing TCR nucleotide sequences with IMGT/GENE-DB human TR gene sequences. The TCRdist pipeline was used in a later analysis to assign CDR3 sequences and most-parsimonious VDJ recombination scenarios. In a later analysis, each TCR beta chain was defined by its CDR3 amino acid sequence together with its V-gene family, and reads lacking a unique V-gene family were excluded. A later analysis removed 592 highly shared, low-generation-probability nucleotide sequences to deal with suspected cross-contamination and a sequencing artifact. In a later analysis, a clonal expansion index for each public chain was calculated from normalized within-repertoire ranks of inferred template counts. In a later analysis, generation probabilities were computed with a VDJ recombination model fitted to out-of-frame rearrangements, and the resulting probabilities were checked against IGoR. In a later analysis, hypergeometric tests were used to score TCR-TCR, TCR-HLA and TCR-CMV co-occurrence, with a repertoire-size bias correction applied to TCR pairs. A later analysis estimated false discovery rates by permuting HLA or CMV assignments 20 times. In a later analysis, co-occurring TCRs were grouped with DBSCAN, and TCRdist sequence similarity was added when clustering was performed within HLA-allele-positive subsets. Co-occurrence clustering excluded repertoires with fewer than 30,000 or more than 120,000 public chains, plus five with anomalous nucleotide sharing. The immuneACCESS repertoire file appears here via TCRdb, limited to in-frame rearrangements. These files lack a portion of the clones; in checked studies, under half of the deficit traces to unresolved V genes, and the cause of the others is not known. The V and J calls and clone size are taken from that table; D and trimming were inferred from the DNA. The sample data list some 110,000 clones, and approximately 80% of these were observed just once. Jointly, the top ten make up around 13% of the sample.

The cohort consisted of more than 650 healthy bone marrow donors. At the time of sampling, every cohort member was nominally healthy, though immune exposures that went unrecorded were likely present. The donor tested CMV seropositive, placing the donor among the approximately 310 seropositive members of the cohort. A peripheral blood sample was collected from each donor, and TCR beta sequencing was performed on peripheral blood mononuclear cells. Genomic DNA was extracted from the blood cell samples with the Qiagen DNeasy Blood Extraction Kit. As for this clone: The target of this receptor is not known. It has no much larger one-base neighbor in the sample; base qualities were not kept.

The CDR3 covers 14 residues, taking in both the cysteine and the phenylalanine. Just CDR3 DNA is preserved here, 42 bases in frame from base 1. Ends trimmed: V by 5 bases, J by 5 bases; bases unmatched to a gene: 10. From a lookup of the germline V gene, CDR1 and CDR2 are SQVTM and ANQGSEA. The clonotype was recovered from a woman between 35 and 50 years old in good health and CMV-seropositive. Source material: PBMCs. The sequence joins TRBV29-1 to TRBJ2-3; TRBD2 lines up with 7 middle nucleotides. CDR3 protein: CSVYNSGKGDTQYF. The nucleotide sequence is given as TGCAGCGTTTATAACAGCGGGAAAGGAGATACGCAGTATTTT.